Detailed here is one T cell receptor (beta chain). Its antigen is not yet known. There are no base qualities to consult, and no much larger clone falls within one base. The germline V gene specifies SGHTA as CDR1 and FQGNSA as CDR2. CDR3 length: 14 amino acids, cysteine to phenylalanine. Left in the record is the CDR3 DNA by itself, 42 bases read in frame from the first base. V has 6 bases trimmed and J has 10 bases trimmed; junction bases matching no gene number 9. The data belong to a study of blood T cell repertoires in COVID-19 (dated by TCRdb to about 2020). For context, the study as a whole: The collaborator samples originated in the United States, Italy and Spain and spanned the acute and convalescent phases of COVID-19. The prospective study material was composed of cDNA or gDNA derived from T cells, B-cell-depleted T cells, or PBMCs. Subjects who had been exposed to COVID-19, were actively infected with it, or had recovered from it provided the deeply sampled blood TCRbeta repertoires that made up the dataset. The repertoires were made available in a free public database intended to serve as a resource for research on the immune response to SARS-CoV-2. Samples came from the ongoing ImmuneRACE study (first 160 participants) plus 1,254 subjects from 6 global collaborators. The sample metadata nearly always contained a de-identified subject ID, COVID-19 status, age in years and sex. Where HLA class I and class II types were available, the types were taken from metadata supplied by the sample provider, not from assay-based typing. What the study reported, not specific to this receptor: The quantity of clinical and demographic metadata differed by source and by participant and was supplied without curation.

The collaborating institutions used their own protocols to collect whole blood in K2EDTA tubes. For TCRbeta analysis, collaborators shipped samples as frozen whole blood, isolated PBMCs, or DNA extracted from either of those sample types. The immunoSEQ Assay, a bias-controlled multiplex PCR, was used to amplify TCRbeta CDR3 regions from genomic DNA. As for the authors' bioinformatics: Within the assay, amplification of reference gene primers was used to estimate how many nucleated cells each sample contained. Sequence reads were collapsed and filtered to measure the absolute abundance of every unique TCRbeta CDR3 rearrangement. Productive Simpson clonality was computed per sample as the square root of Simpson's diversity index over productive rearrangements. TCRdb obtained this table from immuneACCESS and retained in-frame rearrangements with V and J assigned. These tables miss some clones; where compared with another copy, unresolved V genes account for less than half of the shortfall, and the remainder is unexplained. That table is the source of V, J and clone size, and D and trimming were worked out from the DNA. For this sample the table gives about 160,000 clones, of which approximately 82% were detected only once. Around a fifth of the sample is held by the ten biggest clonotypes.

The sample was peripheral blood. The sequence is built from TRBV7-2 and TRBJ2-7; TRBD2 aligns with 13 central bases. The receptor was isolated from an elderly woman with acute or convalescent COVID-19. This receptor carries the CDR3 CASSTGLAGVVQYF. The nucleotide sequence reads TGTGCCAGCAGTACAGGACTAGCGGGAGTCGTCCAGTACTTC.